This T cell receptor beta chain was captured in a study of blood T cell repertoires in COVID-19. Trimming removed 7 bases from V and 7 bases from J, with 11 bases in between. Per the germline V gene, CDR1 is LNHDA and CDR2 is SQIVND (reference sequence). The CDR3 loop spans 13 amino acids. Profiling relied on immunoSEQ multiplex PCR, and the TCRdb table lists in-frame clones only, not all of them. The sample has 150,000 or so clones, 88% seen once. The J gene is TRBJ1-6, the V gene TRBV19; no clear D gene. This TCR derives from a human donor in a cohort sampled during active COVID-19. The source material was peripheral blood. The CDR3 sequence is CASTGLRNSPLHF. CDR3 bases: TGTGCCAGTACGGGTTTGCGAAATTCACCCCTCCACTTT.